A selection of T cell receptor beta chains follows, all from one sample in a study of regulatory T cells in long-lasting Graves disease. TCRdb re-called the multiplex PCR reads through MiXCR, storing one row per CDR3 protein. The data contain around 400,000 distinct CDR3 sequences, 15% of them singletons. These records were also assigned to another study, of T cells in Graves' hyperthyroidism and ophthalmopathy.

The sequenced sample was peripheral blood mononuclear cells (PBMCs), obtained at new diagnosis, from a patient treated with antithyroid drugs. Receptors originate from a woman aged 40 to 50 with Graves disease. Both conserved end residues are trimmed from each CDR3. Each record gives: V gene, CDR3 protein.

V gene: TRBV6-2/TRBV6-3
CDR3 protein: ASSSTGLGYEQY

V gene: TRBV27
CDR3 protein: ASSLSWGTYEQY

V gene: TRBV11-1
CDR3 protein: ASSFDREYEQY

V gene: TRBV5-6
CDR3 protein: ASSETLQGGEQY

V gene: TRBV12-5
CDR3 protein: ASALTGWDTQY

V gene: TRBV27
CDR3 protein: ASRISPGVTTEAF

V gene: TRBV7-2
CDR3 protein: ASSLTLGGGQPQH

V gene: TRBV20-1
CDR3 protein: SARATGGANYGYT

V gene: TRBV6-1
CDR3 protein: ASSHTGGTYNEQF

V gene: TRBV3-1
CDR3 protein: ASSPPLINGQKLNYGYT

V gene: TRBV29-1
CDR3 protein: SAGSYNEQF

V gene: TRBV28
CDR3 protein: ASSFVADQETQY

V gene: TRBV28
CDR3 protein: ASIPPIGDKPNSNQPQH

V gene: TRBV30
CDR3 protein: AWSVQTTANNSPLH

V gene: TRBV5-4
CDR3 protein: ASSPQQDEQY

V gene: TRBV12-3/TRBV12-4
CDR3 protein: ASRTVGASGNTIY

V gene: TRBV12-3/TRBV12-4
CDR3 protein: ASSPSLALTQF

V gene: TRBV10-3
CDR3 protein: ATQDQERYGYT

V gene: TRBV2
CDR3 protein: ASSEGSGRAGTGELF

V gene: TRBV2
CDR3 protein: ASSEGTFLNEQF

V gene: TRBV7-9
CDR3 protein: ASSADRGWNTGELF

V gene: TRBV10-3
CDR3 protein: AISPGEADTQY

V gene: TRBV11-3
CDR3 protein: ATAGTGGEKLF

V gene: TRBV20-1
CDR3 protein: SARGGDTSYEQY

V gene: TRBV12-3/TRBV12-4
CDR3 protein: ASSKDRLHGSGANVLT

V gene: TRBV10-3
CDR3 protein: AISTRTNEQF

V gene: TRBV15
CDR3 protein: ATSHDRVKETQY

V gene: TRBV20-1
CDR3 protein: SAKIPPARYGTEAF

V gene: TRBV28
CDR3 protein: AGSSGSGIGELF

V gene: TRBV29-1
CDR3 protein: SASGALNQPQH

V gene: TRBV3-1
CDR3 protein: ASSQIVAGLTDTRY

V gene: TRBV9
CDR3 protein: ASSTSHRGDYEQY

V gene: TRBV11-3
CDR3 protein: ASSLRLLAGPSNTGELF

V gene: TRBV7-9
CDR3 protein: ASSPGLAGAETQY

V gene: TRBV28
CDR3 protein: ITVREGTEAF

V gene: TRBV2
CDR3 protein: ASTARQGNTEAF

V gene: TRBV12-3/TRBV12-4
CDR3 protein: ASLAGGTDTQY

V gene: TRBV4-1
CDR3 protein: ASSQEGLNMNTEAF

V gene: TRBV20-1
CDR3 protein: NASKDSNSYEQY

V gene: TRBV24-1
CDR3 protein: ATSDPTQGGTQY